The subject of this entry is one TCR beta chain. This clone was detected a few times. Its antigen is not yet known. There are no base qualities to consult, and no much larger clone falls within one base. This entry comes from a study of blood T cell repertoires in COVID-19 (dated by TCRdb to 2019 to 2021). Broadly, across the study: Collaborator samples came from the United States, Italy and Spain and covered acute and convalescent phases of COVID-19. A freely available public database, intended as a resource for researchers studying the immune response to SARS-CoV-2, is where the repertoires were released. The dataset comprised deeply sampled blood TCRbeta repertoires from subjects exposed to, actively infected with, or recovered from COVID-19. The prospective study material was composed of cDNA or gDNA derived from T cells, B-cell-depleted T cells, or PBMCs. Samples were obtained from the ongoing ImmuneRACE study (first 160 participants) and from 1,254 subjects provided by 6 global collaborators. Nearly every sample came with metadata listing a de-identified subject ID, COVID-19 status, age in years and sex. Where available, HLA class I and class II types were obtained from metadata supplied by the sample provider rather than from assay-based typing. The investigation overall reported the following: The quantity of clinical and demographic metadata differed by source and by participant and was supplied without curation.

Whole blood was collected in K2EDTA tubes by collaborating institutions according to the institutions' own protocols. For TCRbeta analysis, collaborator samples were shipped as frozen whole blood, as isolated PBMCs, or as DNA extracted from either sample type. The immunoSEQ Assay, a bias-controlled multiplex PCR, was used to amplify TCRbeta CDR3 regions from genomic DNA. Under the source paper's analysis protocol: Within the assay, amplification of reference gene primers was used to estimate how many nucleated cells each sample contained. Sequence reads were collapsed and filtered to measure the absolute abundance of every unique TCRbeta CDR3 rearrangement. Productive Simpson clonality was computed per sample as the square root of Simpson's diversity index over productive rearrangements. Imported from immuneACCESS, the table was reduced by TCRdb to in-frame sequences with V and J called. These copies leave out some clones; in studies compared against another copy, an unresolved V gene accounts for under half, and the cause of the remainder is not known. For V, J and clone size, that table is used; D and trimming come from the DNA. The sample table shows 120,000 to 150,000 clones, and 80% are seen once. The ten largest clones capture about an eighth of the sample.

V lost 4 bases and J lost 3 bases; the stretch between them is 13 bases long. The CDR1 and CDR2 encoded by the germline V gene (reference sequence) are SGHNT and YYREEE. The CDR3, from cysteine to phenylalanine, totals 15 residues. The retained sequence is limited to the CDR3, 45 bases, with the frame set at the first base. The chain couples TRBV5-4 to TRBJ1-4; matching of 5 bases hints at TRBD1 as the D gene. The clonotype originates from a man between 60 and 70 years old with active or convalescent COVID-19. Material: peripheral blood. The bases read TGTGCCAGCAGCGACAGAAAGTCGTCTAATGAAAAACTGTTTTTT. The resulting protein is CASSDRKSSNEKLFF.